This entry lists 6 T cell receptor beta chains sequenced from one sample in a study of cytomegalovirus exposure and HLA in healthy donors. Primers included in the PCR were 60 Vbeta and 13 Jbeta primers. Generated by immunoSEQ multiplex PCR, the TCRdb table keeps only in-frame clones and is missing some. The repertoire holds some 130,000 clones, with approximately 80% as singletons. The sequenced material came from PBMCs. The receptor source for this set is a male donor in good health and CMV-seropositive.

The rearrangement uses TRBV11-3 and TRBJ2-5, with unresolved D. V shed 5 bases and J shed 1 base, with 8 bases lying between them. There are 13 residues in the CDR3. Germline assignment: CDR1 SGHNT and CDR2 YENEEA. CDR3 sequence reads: CASSQDFQETQYF. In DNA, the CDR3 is TGTGCCAGCAGCCAAGACTTCCAAGAGACCCAGTACTTC.

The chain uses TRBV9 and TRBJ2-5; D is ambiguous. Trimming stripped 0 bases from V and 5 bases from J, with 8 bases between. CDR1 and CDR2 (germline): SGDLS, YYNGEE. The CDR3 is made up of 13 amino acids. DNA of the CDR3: TGTGCCAGCAGCGTAGGTCAGGTCGAGACCCAGTACTTC. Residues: CASSVGQVETQYF.

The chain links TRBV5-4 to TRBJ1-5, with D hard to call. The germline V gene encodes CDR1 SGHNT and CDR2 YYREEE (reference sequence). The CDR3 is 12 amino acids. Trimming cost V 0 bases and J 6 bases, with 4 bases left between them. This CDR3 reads CASSLAGQPQHF. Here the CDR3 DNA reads TGTGCCAGCAGCTTGGCCGGTCAGCCCCAGCATTTT.

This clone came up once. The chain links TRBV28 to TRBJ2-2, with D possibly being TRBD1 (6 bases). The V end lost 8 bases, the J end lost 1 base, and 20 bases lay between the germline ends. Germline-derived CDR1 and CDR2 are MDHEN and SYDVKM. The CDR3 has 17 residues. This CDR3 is CASGTPRQVKNTGELFF. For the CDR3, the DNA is TGTGCCAGCGGTACCCCCCGACAGGTGAAGAACACCGGGGAGCTGTTTTTT.

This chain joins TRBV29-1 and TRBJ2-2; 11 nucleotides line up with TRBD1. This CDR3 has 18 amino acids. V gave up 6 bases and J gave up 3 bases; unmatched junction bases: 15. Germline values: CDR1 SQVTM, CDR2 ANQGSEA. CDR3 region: CSVRNTGTGGTDTGELFF. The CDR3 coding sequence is TGCAGCGTCCGTAATACCGGGACAGGGGGGACGGACACCGGGGAGCTGTTTTTT.

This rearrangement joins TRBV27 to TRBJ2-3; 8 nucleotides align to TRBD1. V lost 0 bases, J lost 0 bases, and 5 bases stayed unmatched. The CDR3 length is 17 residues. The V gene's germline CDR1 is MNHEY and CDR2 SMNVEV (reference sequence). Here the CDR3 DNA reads TGTGCCAGCAGTTTATCGAGAGGGACAGGTAGCACAGATACGCAGTATTTT. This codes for CASSLSRGTGSTDTQYF.